The next 11 T cell receptor beta chains were all read from a single sample in a study of T cells in localized non-small cell lung cancer. Measured with immunoSEQ multiplex PCR; TCRdb has only the in-frame clones, and not every one. The data show fewer than 35,000 clones, approximately 94% seen once. The material was peripheral blood, obtained before any cancer treatment. These receptors all stem from a woman aged 35 to 70 with stage I lung adenocarcinoma.

V gene TRBV4-2 combines with J gene TRBJ2-1, with 10 nucleotides matching TRBD2. This CDR3 spans 16 amino acids. Trimming took 3 bases from V and 7 from J; bases not matched to a gene: 9. Germline values: CDR1 LGHNA, CDR2 YNFKEQ. DNA of the CDR3: TGTGCCAGCAGCCATCCAAGCGGGGGGGCCGCAAATGAGCAGTTCTTC. Translated: CASSHPSGGAANEQFF.

The V and J genes are TRBV18 and TRBJ2-7; perhaps TRBD1 as D (6 bases). Trimming cost V 6 bases and J 2 bases, with 14 bases left between them. Germline lookup yields CDR1 KGHSH and CDR2 LQKENI. CDR3 size: 14 residues. The CDR3 nucleotides read TGTGCCAGCTCCCTCGCGACAGGCACCTACGAGCAGTACTTC. Translated, it gives CASSLATGTYEQYF.

This clone was detected only a few times. The CDR3 is CASSENRDSQPQHF. In nucleotides, the CDR3 is TGTGCCAGCAGTGAAAACAGGGATAGTCAGCCCCAGCATTTT. This chain links TRBV2 with TRBJ1-5, with D possibly TRBD1 on 6 matching bases. V lost 2 bases to trimming and J lost 6 bases, with 11 bases between them. This CDR3 spans 14 amino acids. Looked up from germline, CDR1 is SNHLY and CDR2 is FYNNEI.

V is TRBV5-6 and J is TRBJ2-2, with TRBD1 as a possible D gene (5 bases). With 3 bases removed from V and 1 base from J, the gap between germline ends came to 7 bases. The germline CDR1 and CDR2 sequences are SGHDT and YYEEEE. The CDR3 covers 14 residues. Here the CDR3 reads CASSSGWNTGELFF. The DNA of the CDR3 is TGTGCCAGCAGCTCAGGGTGGAACACCGGGGAGCTGTTTTTT.

The chain carries TRBV7-7 and TRBJ1-6, with a possible D match to TRBD1 (5 bases). V was cut by 4 bases and J by 10 bases, with 11 bases left in between. CDR3 length: 13 amino acids. In germline, CDR1 is SSHAT, CDR2 FNYEAQ (reference sequence). CDR3 nucleotides: TGTGCCAGCAGCTCTCCAGGGATGTCACCCCTCCACTTT. Translating gives CASSSPGMSPLHF.

CDR3: CAGQMGLNQPQHF. The CDR3 bases are TGTGCCGGACAGATGGGGTTAAATCAGCCCCAGCATTTT. V usage is TRBV2 and J usage is TRBJ1-5, with D perhaps matching TRBD1 (6 bases). The ends were cut back, 11 bases at V and 4 bases at J, with 15 bases in the middle. The length of the CDR3 is 13 residues. Germline values: CDR1 SNHLY, CDR2 FYNNEI.

The genes are TRBV5-1 and TRBJ2-3; D not resolved. The CDR3 has 14 amino acids. The germline V and J ends were trimmed by 0 bases and 1 base, with 6 bases remaining between them. CDR1 and CDR2 from the germline V gene are SGHRS and YFSETQ. The CDR3 protein is CASSLASRTDTQYF. In nucleotides, the CDR3 is TGCGCCAGCAGCTTGGCTTCCCGCACAGATACGCAGTATTTT.

The V gene is TRBV2, the J gene TRBJ1-2; the match to TRBD1 covers 7 bases. The CDR3 spans 15 residues. CDR1 SNHLY and CDR2 FYNNEI come from the germline V gene. V lost 7 bases and J lost 4; bases outside the gene matches: 12. CDR3 DNA sequence: TGTGCCAGCAACCTCGACAGGGCCGGAGTCTATGGCTACACCTTC. It encodes CASNLDRAGVYGYTF.

The chain combines TRBV5-5 with TRBJ2-3, with 7 positions matching TRBD1. The length of the CDR3 is 13 residues. Looked up from germline, CDR1 is SGHKS and CDR2 is YYEKEE (reference sequence). V gave up 4 bases and J gave up 3 bases; unmatched junction bases: 2. The CDR3 DNA reads as TGTGCCAGCAGCCGACAGGGAACAGATACGCAGTATTTT. The encoded protein is CASSRQGTDTQYF.

The V and J genes are TRBV19 and TRBJ1-2; 10 bases are a match to TRBD1. CDR1 is LNHDA and CDR2 is SQIVND in the germline V gene (reference sequence). This CDR3 is 16 amino acids long. With V trimmed by 7 bases and J by 5 bases, 13 bases remained unmatched. DNA of the CDR3: TGTGCCAGTAACCGGGACAGGGGCCCCTCGGGGTATGGCTACACCTTC. Its translation: CASNRDRGPSGYGYTF.

The rearrangement uses TRBV7-2 and TRBJ2-2, with 7 bases aligning to TRBD2. V dropped 5 bases and J dropped 6; count of bases not matched to a gene: 9. CDR3 length: 15 amino acids. CDR1 is SGHTA and CDR2 is FQGNSA in the germline V gene. The CDR3 region is CASSQPRGGPGELFF. The CDR3, as DNA: TGTGCCAGCAGCCAGCCCCGGGGAGGGCCCGGGGAGCTGTTTTTT.